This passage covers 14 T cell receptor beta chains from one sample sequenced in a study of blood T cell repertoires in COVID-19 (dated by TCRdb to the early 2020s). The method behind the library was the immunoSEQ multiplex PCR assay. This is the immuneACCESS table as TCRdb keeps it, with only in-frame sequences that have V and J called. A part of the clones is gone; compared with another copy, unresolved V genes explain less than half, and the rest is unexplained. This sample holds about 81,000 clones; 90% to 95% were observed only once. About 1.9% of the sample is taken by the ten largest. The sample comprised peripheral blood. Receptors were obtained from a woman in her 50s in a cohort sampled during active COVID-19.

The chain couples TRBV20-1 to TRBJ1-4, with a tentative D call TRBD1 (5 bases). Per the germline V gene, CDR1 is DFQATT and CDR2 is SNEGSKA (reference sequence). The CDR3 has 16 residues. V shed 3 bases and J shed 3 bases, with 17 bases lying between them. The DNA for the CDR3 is TGCAGTGCTAGTTGGGCGCAGGGACTAGCTAATGAAAAACTGTTTTTT. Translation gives CSASWAQGLANEKLFF.

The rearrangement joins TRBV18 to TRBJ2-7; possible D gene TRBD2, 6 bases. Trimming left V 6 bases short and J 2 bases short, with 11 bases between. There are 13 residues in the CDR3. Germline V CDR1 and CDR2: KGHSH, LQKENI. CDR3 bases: TGTGCCAGCTCCAACGGGGGAGCCTACGAGCAGTACTTC. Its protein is CASSNGGAYEQYF.

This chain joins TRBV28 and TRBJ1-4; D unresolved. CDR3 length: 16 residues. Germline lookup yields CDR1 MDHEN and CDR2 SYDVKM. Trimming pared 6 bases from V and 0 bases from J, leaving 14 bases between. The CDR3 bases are TGTGCCAGCAGCCTCCGGGGAACTGCAACTAATGAAAAACTGTTTTTT. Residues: CASSLRGTATNEKLFF.

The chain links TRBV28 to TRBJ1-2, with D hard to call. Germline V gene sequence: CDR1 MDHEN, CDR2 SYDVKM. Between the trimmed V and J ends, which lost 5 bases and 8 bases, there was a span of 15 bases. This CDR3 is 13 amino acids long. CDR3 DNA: TGTGCCAGCAGTGAGGCCTTTGGTTACGGCTACACCTTC. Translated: CASSEAFGYGYTF.

The chain's CDR3 is CASSSQGGSPLHF. The CDR3 DNA sequence: TGTGCCAGCAGCTCCCAGGGGGGATCACCCCTCCACTTT. V is TRBV7-3 and J is TRBJ1-6; 7 positions match TRBD1. Losses at the gene ends were 4 bases for V and 10 bases for J; bases not matched to a gene: 4. The CDR3 extends over 13 amino acids. Germline V lookup: CDR1 SGHTA, CDR2 FQGTGA.

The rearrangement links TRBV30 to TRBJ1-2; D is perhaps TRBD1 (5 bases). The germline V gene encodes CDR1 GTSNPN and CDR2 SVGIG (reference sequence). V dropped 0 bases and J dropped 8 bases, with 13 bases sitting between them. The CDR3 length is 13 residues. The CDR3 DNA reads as TGTGCCTGGAGTGTAAGCCCAGGGCAAGGCTACACCTTC. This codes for CAWSVSPGQGYTF.

The CDR3, as DNA: TGTGCCTGGACCGGACAGGGCCTCCTTAATTCACCCCTCCACTTT. It encodes CAWTGQGLLNSPLHF. This chain joins TRBV30 and TRBJ1-6; the match to TRBD1 covers 8 bases. Germline trimming cut 4 bases from V and 6 bases from J; bases unmatched to any gene: 8. CDR1 and CDR2 (germline): GTSNPN, SVGIG (reference sequence). This CDR3 is 15 amino acids long.

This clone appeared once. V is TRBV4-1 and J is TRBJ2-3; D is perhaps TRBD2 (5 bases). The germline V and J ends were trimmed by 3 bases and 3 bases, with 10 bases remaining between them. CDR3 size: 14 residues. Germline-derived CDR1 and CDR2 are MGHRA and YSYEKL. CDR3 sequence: CASSHLPGTDTQYF. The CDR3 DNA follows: TGCGCCAGCAGCCATCTGCCGGGGACAGATACGCAGTATTTT.

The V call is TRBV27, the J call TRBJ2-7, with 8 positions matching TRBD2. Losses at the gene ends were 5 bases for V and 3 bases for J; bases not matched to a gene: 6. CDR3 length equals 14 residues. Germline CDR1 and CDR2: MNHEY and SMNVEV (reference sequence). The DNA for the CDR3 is TGTGCCAGCAGTCCCAGACTAGCGAACTACGAGCAGTACTTC. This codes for CASSPRLANYEQYF.

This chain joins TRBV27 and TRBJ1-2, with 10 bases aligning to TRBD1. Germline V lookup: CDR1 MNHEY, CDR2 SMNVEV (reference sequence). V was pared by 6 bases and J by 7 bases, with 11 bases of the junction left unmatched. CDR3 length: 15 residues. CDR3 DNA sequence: TGTGCCAGCAGCCTAGACAGGGGGCTTAATGGTGGCTACACCTTC. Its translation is CASSLDRGLNGGYTF.

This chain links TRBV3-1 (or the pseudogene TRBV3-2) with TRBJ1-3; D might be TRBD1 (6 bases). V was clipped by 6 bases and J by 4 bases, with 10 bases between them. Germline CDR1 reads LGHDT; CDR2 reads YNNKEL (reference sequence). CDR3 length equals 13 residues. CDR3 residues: CASRIRGGNTIYF. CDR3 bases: TGTGCCAGCAGGATCAGGGGAGGAAACACCATATATTTT.

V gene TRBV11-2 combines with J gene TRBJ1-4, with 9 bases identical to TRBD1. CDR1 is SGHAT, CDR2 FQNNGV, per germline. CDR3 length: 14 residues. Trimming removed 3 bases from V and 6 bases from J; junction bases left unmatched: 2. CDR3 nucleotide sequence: TGTGCCAGCAGCTTCGGACAGGGGCATGAAAAACTGTTTTTT. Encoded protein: CASSFGQGHEKLFF.

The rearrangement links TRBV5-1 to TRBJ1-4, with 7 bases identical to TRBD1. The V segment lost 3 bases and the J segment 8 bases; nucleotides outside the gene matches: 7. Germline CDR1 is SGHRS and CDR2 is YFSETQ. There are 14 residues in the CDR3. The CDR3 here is CASSSGQEIEKLFF. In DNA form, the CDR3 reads TGCGCCAGCAGCTCAGGACAGGAGATCGAAAAACTGTTTTTT.

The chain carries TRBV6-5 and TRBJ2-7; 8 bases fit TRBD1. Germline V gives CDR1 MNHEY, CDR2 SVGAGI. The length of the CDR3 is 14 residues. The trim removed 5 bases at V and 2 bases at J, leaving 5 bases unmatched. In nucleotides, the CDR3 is TGTGCCAGCAGTATAACGACAGGGGCCTACGAGCAGTACTTC. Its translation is CASSITTGAYEQYF.